These 19 T cell receptor beta chains share one sample of origin, sequenced in a study of STAT5B mutations in CD4+ large granular lymphocyte leukemia. Clones were sequenced by immunoSEQ multiplex PCR, and TCRdb holds only the in-frame ones, with some missing. In the table there are some 41,000 clones, 81% of which are singletons. The sample taken for sequencing was CD4+ T cells from blood buffy coats. All receptors derive from a human donor in good health.

CDR3 sequence (DNA): TGTGCCAGCAGTGTAGGACTAGCGGGAGGCCGATACAATGAGCAGTTCTTC. It codes for CASSVGLAGGRYNEQFF. This chain joins TRBV2 and TRBJ2-1; TRBD2 matches 14 bases. The CDR3 has 17 residues. Looked up from germline, CDR1 is SNHLY and CDR2 is FYNNEI. Trimming at V came to 4 bases and at J to 4 bases, leaving 6 bases not matched to a gene. Looking up the rest from reference TRBV2 and TRBJ2-1 gives the full variable domain: EPEVTQTPSHQVTQMGQEVILRCVPISNHLYFYWYRQILGQKVEFLVSFYNNEISEKSEIFDDQFSVERPDGSNFTLKIRSTKLEDSAMYFCASSVGLAGGRYNEQFFGPGTRLTVL.

The genes are TRBV5-4 and TRBJ2-1, with D unresolved. The V gene's germline CDR1 is SGHNT and CDR2 YYREEE (reference sequence). The V end was cut by 9 bases, the J end by 7 bases, with 17 bases between. The length of the CDR3 is 13 residues. In DNA form, the CDR3 reads TGTGCCACCGAAGACCTGAACCTAAATGAGCAGTTCTTC. Protein: CATEDLNLNEQFF.

The rearrangement joins TRBV7-8 to TRBJ1-2; a possible D gene is TRBD1 (5 bases). The germline gives CDR1 SGHVS, CDR2 FQNEAQ. This CDR3 spans 13 amino acids. The V gene lost 1 base and the J gene lost 3 bases, with 6 bases spanning the gap. CDR3 coding DNA: TGTGCCAGCAGCTTAGTACAGGACTATGGCTACACCTTC. This codes for CASSLVQDYGYTF. Full variable domain (remainder filled in from reference TRBV7-8 and TRBJ1-2): GAGVSQSPRYKVAKRGQDVALRCDPISGHVSLFWYQQALGQGPEFLTYFQNEAQLDKSGLPSDRFFAERPEGSVSTLKIQRTQQEDSAVYLCASSLVQDYGYTFGSGTRLTVV.

There are a few counts of this clone. The chain recombines TRBV5-1 with TRBJ2-3, with D perhaps matching TRBD1 (6 bases). This CDR3 contains 17 residues. V lost 0 bases and J 3 bases, leaving 17 bases between the germline ends. Per germline, CDR1 SGHRS and CDR2 YFSETQ. Here the CDR3 DNA reads TGCGCCAGCAGCTTGGGATATGACAGGATGAATACAGATACGCAGTATTTT. It yields the protein CASSLGYDRMNTDTQYF.

This chain links TRBV2 with TRBJ2-5; D is unresolved. Germline V lookup: CDR1 SNHLY, CDR2 FYNNEI. This CDR3 has 11 amino acids. Trimming pared 5 bases from V and 5 bases from J, leaving 6 bases between. CDR3 DNA sequence: TGTGCCAGCAGTTCAGTGGAGACCCAGTACTTC. Encoded protein: CASSSVETQYF. Using reference TRBV2 and TRBJ2-5 for the parts outside the CDR3, the full variable domain is EPEVTQTPSHQVTQMGQEVILRCVPISNHLYFYWYRQILGQKVEFLVSFYNNEISEKSEIFDDQFSVERPDGSNFTLKIRSTKLEDSAMYFCASSSVETQYFGPGTRLLVL.

This chain links TRBV7-8 with TRBJ1-6, with D possibly TRBD1 on 5 matching bases. Germline V CDR1 and CDR2: SGHVS, FQNEAQ. Trimming left V 5 bases short and J 6 bases short, with 11 bases between. The CDR3 loop spans 14 amino acids. This CDR3 reads CASSKTDTNSPLHF. DNA for the CDR3: TGTGCCAGCAGCAAGACAGATACTAATTCACCCCTCCACTTT.

This chain connects TRBV9 to TRBJ2-3; D is unresolved. The CDR3 extends over 15 amino acids. The germline V and J ends were trimmed by 0 bases and 3 bases, with 11 bases remaining between them. CDR1 is SGDLS and CDR2 is YYNGEE in the germline V gene. The CDR3 reads CASSVEADFTDTQYF. As DNA, the CDR3 is TGTGCCAGCAGCGTAGAGGCTGACTTTACAGATACGCAGTATTTT.

The chain employs TRBV14 and TRBJ1-1; D uncertain. Per the germline V gene, CDR1 is SGHDN and CDR2 is FVKESK. The CDR3 consists of 11 residues. Trimming removed 3 bases from V and 6 bases from J, with 5 bases in between. Written as DNA, the CDR3 is TGTGCCAGCAGCCACTCTGCTGAAGCTTTCTTT. This translates into CASSHSAEAFF.

The J gene is TRBJ2-5, the V gene TRBV30; D possibly corresponds to TRBD2 (5 bases). V was trimmed by 4 bases and J by 5 bases, leaving 8 bases between them. CDR1 and CDR2 from the germline V gene are GTSNPN and SVGIG (reference sequence). The CDR3 is 11 residues long. The DNA of the CDR3 is TGTGCCTGGAAGTGGAGGGAGACCCAGTACTTC. Amino acid sequence: CAWKWRETQYF.

The V and J genes are TRBV11-2 and TRBJ2-7; either TRBD1 or TRBD2 may supply D (5 bases each). Trimming took 5 bases from V and 6 from J, leaving 20 bases between them. The V gene's germline CDR1 is SGHAT and CDR2 FQNNGV. The CDR3 runs 15 residues. CDR3: CASSKGDRQRGEQYF. The CDR3 region has the DNA TGTGCCAGCAGCAAAGGGGACCGCCAACGGGGCGAGCAGTACTTC.

The rearrangement links TRBV19 to TRBJ2-1, with 12 bases that match TRBD1. There are 18 residues in the CDR3. Germline trimming cut 2 bases from V and 6 bases from J; bases unmatched to any gene: 11. Germline lookup yields CDR1 LNHDA and CDR2 SQIVND (reference sequence). CDR3 amino acids: CASSISGRDRGRVNEQFF. Written as DNA, the CDR3 is TGTGCCAGTAGTATATCCGGAAGGGACAGGGGGCGCGTCAATGAGCAGTTCTTC.

The rearrangement links TRBV19 to TRBJ1-2; D is ambiguous. The CDR3 contains 14 residues. Germline V gives CDR1 LNHDA, CDR2 SQIVND (reference sequence). Trimming removed 3 bases at V and 7 bases at J, with 15 bases between. Written as DNA, the CDR3 is TGTGCCAGTAGTATGGATACTCTTGCACGTGGCTACACCTTC. Amino acids: CASSMDTLARGYTF.

The chain uses TRBV4-2 and TRBJ2-1; the D is unclear. The V gene's germline CDR1 is LGHNA and CDR2 YNFKEQ. V was shortened by 5 bases and J by 5 bases, with 13 bases between the two germline ends. The CDR3 runs 14 residues. The CDR3, as DNA: TGTGCCAGCAGCGGATTATCGGTGGACAATGAGCAGTTCTTC. Protein product: CASSGLSVDNEQFF.

V and J are TRBV6-1 and TRBJ1-1; D not resolved. With 4 bases removed from V and 0 bases from J, the gap between germline ends came to 9 bases. The CDR3 consists of 14 residues. Germline-derived CDR1 and CDR2 are MNHNS and SASEGT. The CDR3 bases are TGTGCCAGCAGTGGGAATCTATTGAACACTGAAGCTTTCTTT. Encoded protein: CASSGNLLNTEAFF.

The CDR3: CAIKSGPNEQFF. The CDR3 DNA reads as TGTGCCATCAAGTCCGGCCCCAATGAGCAGTTCTTC. The gene calls are TRBV10-3 and TRBJ2-1, with D unclear. There are 12 residues in the CDR3. The germline V gene encodes CDR1 ENHRY and CDR2 SYGVKD. V was cut by 7 bases and J by 6 bases, with 10 bases left in between.

A few counts support this clone. The chain joins TRBV19 to TRBJ1-6, with 8 bases that match TRBD1. V trimming: 6 bases; J trimming: 10 bases; junction bases outside the gene matches: 11. The CDR3 extends over 15 amino acids. The germline V gene has CDR1 LNHDA and CDR2 SQIVND (reference sequence). The chain's CDR3 is CASSPEDRAWSPLHF. In DNA form, the CDR3 reads TGTGCCAGTAGCCCTGAGGACAGGGCTTGGTCACCCCTCCACTTT. Using reference TRBV19 and TRBJ1-6 for the parts outside the CDR3, the full variable domain is DGGITQSPKYLFRKEGQNVTLSCEQNLNHDAMYWYRQDPGQGLRLIYYSQIVNDFQKGDIAEGYSVSREKKESFPLTVTSAQKNPTAFYLCASSPEDRAWSPLHFGNGTRLTVT.

The chain links TRBV7-2 to TRBJ2-7; D not certain. The CDR3 length is 15 residues. Germline V lookup: CDR1 SGHTA, CDR2 FQGNSA. V was pared by 1 base and J by 2 bases, with 12 bases between. The CDR3 DNA reads as TGTGCCAGCAGCTTAGTGATGAGTAGTCCCTACGAGCAGTACTTC. This gives the protein CASSLVMSSPYEQYF.

The V gene is TRBV9, the J gene TRBJ2-5; 7 nucleotides agree with TRBD1. Germline CDR1 and CDR2: SGDLS and YYNGEE. The CDR3 spans 15 residues. The V and J ends lost 0 bases and 5 bases, in that order; junction bases with no gene match: 7. The CDR3 nucleotides read TGTGCCAGCAGCGTAGCTCTAGGGGGCTGGGAGACCCAGTACTTC. Translating it yields CASSVALGGWETQYF.

This clone appeared once. This chain joins TRBV25-1 and TRBJ2-1; 13 nucleotides align to TRBD2. V dropped 3 bases and J dropped 4; count of bases not matched to a gene: 6. The CDR3 covers 17 residues. CDR1 and CDR2 from the germline V gene are MGHDK and SYGVNS. This chain's CDR3 is CASSDPGTSGNYNEQFF. The CDR3 bases are TGTGCCAGCAGTGACCCAGGGACTAGCGGGAATTACAATGAGCAGTTCTTC.